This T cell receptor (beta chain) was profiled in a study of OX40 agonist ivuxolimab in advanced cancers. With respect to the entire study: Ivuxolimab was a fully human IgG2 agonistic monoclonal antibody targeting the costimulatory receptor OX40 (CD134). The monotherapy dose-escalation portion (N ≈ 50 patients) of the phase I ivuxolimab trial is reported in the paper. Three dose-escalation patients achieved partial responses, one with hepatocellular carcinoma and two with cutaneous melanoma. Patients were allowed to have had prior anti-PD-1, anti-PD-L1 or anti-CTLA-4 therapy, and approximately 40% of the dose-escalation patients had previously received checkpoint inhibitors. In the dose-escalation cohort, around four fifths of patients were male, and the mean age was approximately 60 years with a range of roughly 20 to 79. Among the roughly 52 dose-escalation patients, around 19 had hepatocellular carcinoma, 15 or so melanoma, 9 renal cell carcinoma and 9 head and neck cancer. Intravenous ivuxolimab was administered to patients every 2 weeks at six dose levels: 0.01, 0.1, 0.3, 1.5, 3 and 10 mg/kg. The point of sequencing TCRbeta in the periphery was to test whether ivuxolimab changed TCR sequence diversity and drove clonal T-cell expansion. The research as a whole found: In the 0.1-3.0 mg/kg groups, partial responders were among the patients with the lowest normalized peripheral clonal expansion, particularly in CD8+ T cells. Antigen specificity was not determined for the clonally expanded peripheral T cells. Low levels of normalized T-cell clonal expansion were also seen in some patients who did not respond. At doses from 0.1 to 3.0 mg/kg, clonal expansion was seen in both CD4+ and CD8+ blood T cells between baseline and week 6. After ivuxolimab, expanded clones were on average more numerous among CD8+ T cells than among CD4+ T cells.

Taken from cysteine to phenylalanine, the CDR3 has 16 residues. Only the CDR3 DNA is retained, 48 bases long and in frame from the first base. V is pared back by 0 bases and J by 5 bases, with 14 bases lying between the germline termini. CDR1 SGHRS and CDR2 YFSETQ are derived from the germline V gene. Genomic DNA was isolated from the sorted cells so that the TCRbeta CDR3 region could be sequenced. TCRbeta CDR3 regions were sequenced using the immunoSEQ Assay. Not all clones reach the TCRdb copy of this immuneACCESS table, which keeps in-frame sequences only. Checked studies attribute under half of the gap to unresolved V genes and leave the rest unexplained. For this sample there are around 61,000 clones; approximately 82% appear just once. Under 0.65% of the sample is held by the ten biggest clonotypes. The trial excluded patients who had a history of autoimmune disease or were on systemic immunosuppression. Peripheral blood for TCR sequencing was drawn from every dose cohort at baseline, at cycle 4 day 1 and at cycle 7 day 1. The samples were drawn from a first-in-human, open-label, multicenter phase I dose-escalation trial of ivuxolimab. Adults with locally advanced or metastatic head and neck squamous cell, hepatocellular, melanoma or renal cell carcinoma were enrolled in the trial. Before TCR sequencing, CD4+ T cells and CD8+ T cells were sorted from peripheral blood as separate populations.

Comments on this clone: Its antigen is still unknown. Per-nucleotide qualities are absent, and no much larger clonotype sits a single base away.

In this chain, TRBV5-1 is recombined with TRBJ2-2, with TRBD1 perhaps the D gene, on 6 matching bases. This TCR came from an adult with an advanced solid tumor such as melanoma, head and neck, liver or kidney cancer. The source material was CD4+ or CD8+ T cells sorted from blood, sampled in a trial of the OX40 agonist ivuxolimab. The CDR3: CASSLVRGSATGELFF. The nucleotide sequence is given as TGCGCCAGCAGCTTGGTAAGGGGGAGTGCGACCGGGGAGCTGTTTTTT.